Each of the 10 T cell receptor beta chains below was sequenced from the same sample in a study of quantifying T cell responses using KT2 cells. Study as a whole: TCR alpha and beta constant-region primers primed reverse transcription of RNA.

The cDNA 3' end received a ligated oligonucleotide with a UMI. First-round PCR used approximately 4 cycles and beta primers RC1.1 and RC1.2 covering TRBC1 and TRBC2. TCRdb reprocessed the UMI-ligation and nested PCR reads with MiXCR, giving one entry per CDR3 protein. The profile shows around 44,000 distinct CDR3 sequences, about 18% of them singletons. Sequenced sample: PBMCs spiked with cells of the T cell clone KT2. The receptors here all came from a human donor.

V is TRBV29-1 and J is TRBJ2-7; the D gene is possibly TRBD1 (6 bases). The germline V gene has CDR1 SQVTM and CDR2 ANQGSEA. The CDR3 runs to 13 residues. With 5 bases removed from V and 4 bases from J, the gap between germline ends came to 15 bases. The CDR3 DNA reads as TGCAGCGTTAGACAGGTTTTGGGGTACGAGCAGTACTTC. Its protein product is CSVRQVLGYEQYF.

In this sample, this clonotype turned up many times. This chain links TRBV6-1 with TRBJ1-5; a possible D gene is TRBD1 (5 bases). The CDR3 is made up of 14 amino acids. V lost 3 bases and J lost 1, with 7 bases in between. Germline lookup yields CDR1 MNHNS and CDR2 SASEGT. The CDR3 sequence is CASSDGGSNQPQHF. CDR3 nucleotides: TGTGCCAGCAGTGATGGGGGGAGCAATCAGCCCCAGCATTTT.

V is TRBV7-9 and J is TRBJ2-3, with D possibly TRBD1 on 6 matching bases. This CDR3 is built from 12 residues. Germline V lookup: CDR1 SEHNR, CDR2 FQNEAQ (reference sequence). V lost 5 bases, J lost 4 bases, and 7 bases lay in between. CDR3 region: CASSQGSDTQYF. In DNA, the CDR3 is TGTGCCAGCAGCCAGGGGTCAGATACGCAGTATTTT.

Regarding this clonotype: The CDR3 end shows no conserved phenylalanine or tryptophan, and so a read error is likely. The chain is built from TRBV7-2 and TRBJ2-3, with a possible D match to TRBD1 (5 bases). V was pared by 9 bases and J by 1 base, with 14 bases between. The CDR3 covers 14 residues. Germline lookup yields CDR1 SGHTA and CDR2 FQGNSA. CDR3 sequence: CASTQGGRTDTQYV. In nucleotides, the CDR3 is TGTGCCAGTACCCAGGGCGGCCGCACAGATACGCAGTATGTT.

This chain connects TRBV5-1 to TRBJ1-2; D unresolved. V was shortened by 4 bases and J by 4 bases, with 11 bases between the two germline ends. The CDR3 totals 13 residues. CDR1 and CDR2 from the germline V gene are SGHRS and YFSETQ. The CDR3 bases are TGCGCCAGCAGCAAGGACGGTGGCTATGGCTACACCTTC. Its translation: CASSKDGGYGYTF.

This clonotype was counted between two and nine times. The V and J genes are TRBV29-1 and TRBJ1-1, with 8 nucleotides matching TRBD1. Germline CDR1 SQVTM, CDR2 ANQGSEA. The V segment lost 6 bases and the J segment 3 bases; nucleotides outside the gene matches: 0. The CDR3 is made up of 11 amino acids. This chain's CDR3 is CSVRGHTEAFF. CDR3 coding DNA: TGCAGCGTCAGGGGGCACACTGAAGCTTTCTTT.

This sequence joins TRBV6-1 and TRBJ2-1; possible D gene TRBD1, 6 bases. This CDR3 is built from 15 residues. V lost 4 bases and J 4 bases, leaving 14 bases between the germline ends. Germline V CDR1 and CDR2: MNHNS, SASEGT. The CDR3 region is CASSVEWGTYNEQFF. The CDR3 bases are TGTGCCAGCAGTGTAGAGTGGGGGACATACAATGAGCAGTTCTTC.

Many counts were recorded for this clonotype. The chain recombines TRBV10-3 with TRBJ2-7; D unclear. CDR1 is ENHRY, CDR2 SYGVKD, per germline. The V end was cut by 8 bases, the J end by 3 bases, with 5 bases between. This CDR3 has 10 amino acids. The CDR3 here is CAIARYEQYF. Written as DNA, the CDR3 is TGTGCCATCGCCCGCTACGAGCAGTACTTC.

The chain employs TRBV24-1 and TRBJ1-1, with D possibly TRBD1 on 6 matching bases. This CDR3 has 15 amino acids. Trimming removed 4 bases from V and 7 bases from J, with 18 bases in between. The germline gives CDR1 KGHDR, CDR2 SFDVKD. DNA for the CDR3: TGTGCCACCAGTGACCACCGGACAGAATGGGGTGAAGCTTTCTTT. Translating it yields CATSDHRTEWGEAFF.

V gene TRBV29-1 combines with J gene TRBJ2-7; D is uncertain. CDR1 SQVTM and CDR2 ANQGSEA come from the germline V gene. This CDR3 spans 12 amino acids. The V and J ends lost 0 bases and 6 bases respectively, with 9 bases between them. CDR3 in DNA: TGCAGCGTTGAAGATCCCCCCTCCGAGCAGTACTTC. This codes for CSVEDPPSEQYF.